This TCR beta chain was identified in a study of T cells in women clearing cervical HPV infection. Germline lookup yields CDR1 SGHTA and CDR2 FQGNSA. The CDR3 contains 12 residues. V was shortened by 4 bases and J by 3 bases, with 7 bases between the two germline ends. TCRdb keeps only in-frame clones here, not all; method: immunoSEQ multiplex PCR. Its listing shows tens of thousands of clones. Concerning this clone: The read ends 3 residues early relative to the CDR3; the germline J gene fills the gap.

This chain links TRBV7-2 with TRBJ2-7; D possibly corresponds to TRBD2 (6 bases). The clonotype originates from a woman between 18 and 75 years old with a cervical HPV16 infection that either progressed to CIN3+ or cleared (not recorded which). Specimen: blood buffy coat. The CDR3 spells CASSWGDYEQYF. Incomplete CDR3 DNA: TGTGCCAGCAGCTGGGGGGACTACGAG.